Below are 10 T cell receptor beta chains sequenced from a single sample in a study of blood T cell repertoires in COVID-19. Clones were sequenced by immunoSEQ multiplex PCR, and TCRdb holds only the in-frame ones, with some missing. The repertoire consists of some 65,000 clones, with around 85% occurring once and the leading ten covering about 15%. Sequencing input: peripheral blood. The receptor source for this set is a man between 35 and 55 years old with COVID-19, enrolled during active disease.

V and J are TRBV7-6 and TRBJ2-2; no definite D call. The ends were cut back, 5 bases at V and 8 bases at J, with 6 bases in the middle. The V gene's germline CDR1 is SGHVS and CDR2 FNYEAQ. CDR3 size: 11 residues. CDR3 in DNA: TGTGCCAGCAGCCCGCAGGGGGAGCTGTTTTTT. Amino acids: CASSPQGELFF.

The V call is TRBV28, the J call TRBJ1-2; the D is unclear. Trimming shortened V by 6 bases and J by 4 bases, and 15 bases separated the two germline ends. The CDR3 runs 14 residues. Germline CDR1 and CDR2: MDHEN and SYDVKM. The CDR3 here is CASRPMTSFYGYTF. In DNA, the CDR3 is TGTGCCAGCAGGCCGATGACTTCCTTCTATGGCTACACCTTC.

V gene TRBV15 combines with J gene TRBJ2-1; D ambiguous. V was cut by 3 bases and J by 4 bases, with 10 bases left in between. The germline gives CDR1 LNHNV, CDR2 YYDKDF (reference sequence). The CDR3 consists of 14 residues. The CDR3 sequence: CATSRQLQYNEQFF. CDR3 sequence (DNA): TGTGCCACCAGCAGGCAGTTACAGTACAATGAGCAGTTCTTC.

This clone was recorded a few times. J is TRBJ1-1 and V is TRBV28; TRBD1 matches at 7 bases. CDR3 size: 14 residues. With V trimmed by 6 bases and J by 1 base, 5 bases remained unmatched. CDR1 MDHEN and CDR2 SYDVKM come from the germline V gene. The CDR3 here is CASRPTGKNTEAFF. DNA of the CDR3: TGTGCCAGCAGACCGACAGGGAAGAACACTGAAGCTTTCTTT. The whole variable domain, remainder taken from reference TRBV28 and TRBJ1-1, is DVKVTQSSRYLVKRTGEKVFLECVQDMDHENMFWYRQDPGLGLRLIYFSYDVKMKEKGDIPEGYSVSREKKERFSLILESASTNQTSMYLCASRPTGKNTEAFFGQGTRLTVV.

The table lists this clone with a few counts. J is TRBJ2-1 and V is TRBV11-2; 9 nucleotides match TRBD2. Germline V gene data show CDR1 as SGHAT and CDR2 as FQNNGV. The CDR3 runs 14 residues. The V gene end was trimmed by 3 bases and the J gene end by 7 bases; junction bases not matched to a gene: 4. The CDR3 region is CASSFLAGLNEQFF. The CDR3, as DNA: TGTGCCAGCAGCTTTCTAGCGGGGTTAAATGAGCAGTTCTTC.

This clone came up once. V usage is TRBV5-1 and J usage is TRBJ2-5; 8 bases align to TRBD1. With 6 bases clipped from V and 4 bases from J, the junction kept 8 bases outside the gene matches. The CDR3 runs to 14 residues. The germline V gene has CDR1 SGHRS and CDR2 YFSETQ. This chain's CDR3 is CASTETGVLETQYF. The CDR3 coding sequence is TGCGCCAGCACTGAGACAGGGGTGTTAGAGACCCAGTACTTC.

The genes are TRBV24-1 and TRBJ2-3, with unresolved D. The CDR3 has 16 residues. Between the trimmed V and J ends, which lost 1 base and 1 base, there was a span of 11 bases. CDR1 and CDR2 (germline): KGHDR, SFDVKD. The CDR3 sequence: CATSDFSALGTDTQYF. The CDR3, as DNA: TGTGCCACCAGTGATTTTTCCGCCCTAGGCACAGATACGCAGTATTTT.

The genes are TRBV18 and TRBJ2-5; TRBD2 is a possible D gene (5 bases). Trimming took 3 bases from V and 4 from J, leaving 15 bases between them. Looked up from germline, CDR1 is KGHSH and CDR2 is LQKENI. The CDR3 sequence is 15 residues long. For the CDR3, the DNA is TGTGCCAGCTCACCGAACACCGTGGGAGTAGAGACCCAGTACTTC. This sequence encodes CASSPNTVGVETQYF.

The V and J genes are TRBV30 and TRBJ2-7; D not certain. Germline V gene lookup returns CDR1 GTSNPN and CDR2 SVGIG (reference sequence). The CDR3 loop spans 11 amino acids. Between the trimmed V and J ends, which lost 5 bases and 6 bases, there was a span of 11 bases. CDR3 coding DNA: TGTGCCTGGGTAGTGGCCACCGAGCAGTACTTC. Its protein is CAWVVATEQYF.

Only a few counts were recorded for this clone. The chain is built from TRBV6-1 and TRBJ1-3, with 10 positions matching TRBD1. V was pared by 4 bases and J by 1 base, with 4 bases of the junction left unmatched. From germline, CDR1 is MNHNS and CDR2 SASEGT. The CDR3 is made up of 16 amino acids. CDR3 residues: CASSVGTGDSGNTIYF. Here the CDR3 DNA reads TGTGCCAGCAGTGTCGGGACAGGGGATTCTGGAAACACCATATATTTT.